This TCR beta chain was obtained from a study of blood T cells in healthy people across ages. General study findings and limits: Significant beta diversity loss was already apparent by age approximately 42, declining roughly linearly.

The donors, all healthy, were Caucasians living in Russia, aged roughly 6 to 100. Samples had at least 7 million PBMCs isolated from them. This CDR3 region has 14 residues. The germline gives CDR1 KGHDR, CDR2 SFDVKD. A note on this clonotype: Its target is not known. At one end the junction does not follow the germline gene, possibly because of a read error.

Combining a sample-barcoded 5' primer with a J-beta primer mix, a second PCR ran for roughly 6 to 12 cycles. Unique molecular identifiers of 12 random nucleotides labeled each cDNA. TCRdb processed the 5' RACE reads anew with MiXCR; each CDR3 protein has one entry. This table has hundreds of thousands of distinct CDR3 sequences, roughly 30% appearing once. This clonotype was obtained from a woman older than 75 in good health. The V and J genes are TRBV24-1 and TRBJ1-5; D is unclear. Sequenced material: blood. CDR3: CATSDSIINQPRHF. The CDR3 nucleotides read TGTGCCACCAGTGATTCAATAATAAATCAGCCCCGGCATTTT.